These T cell receptor beta chains were read from a single sample in a study of identical twins. TCRdb independently ran MiXCR on the 5' RACE reads; one entry per CDR3 protein. Among roughly 1,500,000 distinct CDR3 sequences listed, about 31% were seen once. The material sequenced was cord blood. The receptors originated from a newborn girl in good health. Each CDR3 is given with its conserved first and last residue. The D gene is left open where the match is weak. Clone size is given for some rows only: seen once, a few or many times, or a class if the clone is expanded.

j_gene | d_gene | v_gene | len | abundance | CDR3nt | CDR3aa
TRBJ1-5 | - | TRBV12-3/TRBV12-4 | 14 | many | TGTGCCAGCAGTCTTAGCGGTAGCAATCAGCCCCAGCATTTT | CASSLSGSNQPQHF
TRBJ2-7 | TRBD1 | TRBV12-3/TRBV12-4 | 14 | few | TGTGCCAGCAGTTTTGACAGGGGGTTCTACGAGCAGTACTTC | CASSFDRGFYEQYF
TRBJ1-4 | - | TRBV19 | 14 | - | TGTGCCAGTCAACCGACAGGACTAAATGAAAAACTGTTTTTT | CASQPTGLNEKLFF
TRBJ2-7 | TRBD2 | TRBV20-1 | 16 | - | TGCAGTGCCCGGACTAGCGGGCTTAGCTCCTACAATGAGCAGTACTTC | CSARTSGLSSYNEQYF
TRBJ2-4 | - | TRBV2 | 17 | few | TGTGCCAGTCGCTATGGGGTTCAGGGGAGAGGCAAAAACATTCAGTACTTC | CASRYGVQGRGKNIQYF
TRBJ1-2 | - | TRBV20-1 | 12 | - | TGCAGTGCAACAGCCTCTTCCTATGGCTACACCTTC | CSATASSYGYTF
TRBJ2-3 | TRBD2 | TRBV6-6 | 15 | - | TGTGCCAGCAGCATGACTAGCGGGAGTGGAGATACGCAGTATTTT | CASSMTSGSGDTQYF
TRBJ1-6 | - | TRBV20-1 | 14 | - | TGCAGTGCACCGGACCTGAGAGGGAGTTCACCCCCCCACTTT | CSAPDLRGSSPPHF
TRBJ2-7 | - | TRBV19 | 13 | - | TGTGCCAGTTCCATCGGGGCCGCCTACGAGCAGTACTTC | CASSIGAAYEQYF
TRBJ1-1 | TRBD1 | TRBV7-9 | 15 | - | TGTGCCAGCAGCGGCCGGGACAGGGGTAACACTGAAGCTTTCTTT | CASSGRDRGNTEAFF
TRBJ1-4 | TRBD1 | TRBV3-1 | 16 | - | TGTGCCAGCAGCCGGGAAATTGGACAGGCTAATGAAAAACTGTTTTTT | CASSREIGQANEKLFF
TRBJ2-7 | - | TRBV6-2/TRBV6-3 | 15 | - | TGTGCCAGCAGTTATCACCGGGGACCCGAACGCGAGCAGTACTTC | CASSYHRGPEREQYF
TRBJ2-5 | - | TRBV11-2 | 15 | - | TGTGCCAGCAGCTTAGTTCCAGGGAAGGGAGAGACCCAGTACTTC | CASSLVPGKGETQYF
TRBJ2-7 | TRBD2 | TRBV3-1 | 17 | - | TGTGCCAGCAGCCAAGAGGAGCGGGGTCTAATGGGCTACGAGCAGTACTTC | CASSQEERGLMGYEQYF
TRBJ1-2 | TRBD1 | TRBV11-2 | 13 | once | TGTGCCAGCAACTTAGACAGGGAGAGTGGCTACACCTTC | CASNLDRESGYTF
TRBJ1-1 | - | TRBV6-2/TRBV6-3 | 15 | - | TGTGCCAGCAGAGTGAGGGTAATGATGAACACTGAAGCTTTCTTT | CASRVRVMMNTEAFF
TRBJ2-1 | - | TRBV4-2 | 16 | few | TGTGCCAGCAGCCAAGAGGAGCTGAGCTCCTACAATGAGCAGTTCTTC | CASSQEELSSYNEQFF
TRBJ2-3 | - | TRBV7-2 | 15 | once | TGTGCCAGCAGCTGGGTCGGGGGTAGCACAGATACGCAGTATTTT | CASSWVGGSTDTQYF
TRBJ2-3 | TRBD2 | TRBV9 | 15 | - | TGTGCCAGCAGCGTAGGGGGGGGAACGGTGGATACGCAGTATTTT | CASSVGGGTVDTQYF
TRBJ2-5 | - | TRBV20-1 | 13 | few | TGCAGTGTGCAATTTAGGGACTTGGAGACCCAGTACTTC | CSVQFRDLETQYF
TRBJ2-4 | - | TRBV21-1 | 16 | - | TGTGCCAGCAGCAAAGGTGAAGGGACAGGGAAAAACATTCAGTACTTC | CASSKGEGTGKNIQYF
TRBJ2-3 | - | TRBV2 | 14 | once | TGTGCCAGCAGGGTCAGGGAAAGCACAGATACGCAGTATTTT | CASRVRESTDTQYF
TRBJ2-7 | - | TRBV2 | 13 | many | TGTGCCAGCAGTGCGGGAACCCCCTACGAGCAGTACTTC | CASSAGTPYEQYF
TRBJ2-3 | - | TRBV24-1 | 13 | many | TGTGCCACCAGTGGCCTACAGGACGATACGCAGTATTTT | CATSGLQDDTQYF
TRBJ2-1 | TRBD2 | TRBV27 | 20 | - | TGTGCCAGCAGCCAGACCCCAGGACTAGCGGGAGGGCCGGGATACAATGAGCAGTTCTTC | CASSQTPGLAGGPGYNEQFF
TRBJ2-1 | - | TRBV20-1 | 13 | - | TGCAGTGCTAGCGGGGGGCGGTACAATGAGCAGTTCTTC | CSASGGRYNEQFF